This TCR beta chain appears in the sequencing data of a study of CD8 T cell repertoires and HIV-1 epitope variants. In regard to this clone: Its antigen is still unknown.

Method: immunoSEQ multiplex PCR; TCRdb's copy keeps in-frame clones and lacks some. Of approximately 6,000 clones listed, around 66% are singletons. The CDR3 has 16 residues. The germline V gene encodes CDR1 SGHVS and CDR2 FNYEAQ. V dropped 3 bases and J dropped 4 bases, with 17 bases sitting between them. This TCR was recovered from a male donor with HIV. This chain uses TRBV7-6 with TRBJ2-3; D is unclear. The sequenced material came from cultured CD8+ T cells derived from PBMCs. The CDR3 coding sequence is TGTGCCAGCAGCTTGACCCTAGGGTATTCCCCAGATACGCAGTATTTT. Translation: CASSLTLGYSPDTQYF.